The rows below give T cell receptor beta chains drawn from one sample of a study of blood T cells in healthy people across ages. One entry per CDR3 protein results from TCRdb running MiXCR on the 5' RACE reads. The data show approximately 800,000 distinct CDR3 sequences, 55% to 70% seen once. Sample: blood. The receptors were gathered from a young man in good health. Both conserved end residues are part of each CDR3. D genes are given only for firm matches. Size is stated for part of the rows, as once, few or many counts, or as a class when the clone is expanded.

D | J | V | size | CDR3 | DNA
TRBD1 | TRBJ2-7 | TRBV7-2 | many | CASSLGDSSYEQYF | TGTGCCAGCAGCTTGGGGGACAGCTCCTACGAGCAGTACTTC
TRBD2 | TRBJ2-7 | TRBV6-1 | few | CAIQRIYFTGTIRYEQYF | TGTGCTATCCAGCGGATTTATTTTACCGGGACTATTCGGTACGAGCAGTACTTC
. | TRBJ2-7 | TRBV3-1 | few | CASSPDSLEQYF | TGTGCCAGCAGCCCTGACAGCCTCGAGCAGTACTTC
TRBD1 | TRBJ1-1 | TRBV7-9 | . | CASSRQGEAFF | TGTGCCAGCAGCAGACAGGGTGAAGCTTTCTTT
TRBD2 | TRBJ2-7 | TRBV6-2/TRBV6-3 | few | CASSQTSGRHYEQYF | TGTGCCAGCAGTCAGACTAGCGGGAGACACTACGAGCAGTACTTC
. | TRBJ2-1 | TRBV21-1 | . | CAQRLAGVGDEQFF | TGTGCCCAGCGGCTAGCGGGAGTCGGGGATGAGCAGTTCTTC
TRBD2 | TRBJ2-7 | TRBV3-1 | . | CASSTLAGSYEQYF | TGTGCCAGCAGCACTCTAGCGGGGTCCTACGAGCAGTACTTC
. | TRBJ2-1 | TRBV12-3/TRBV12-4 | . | CASTSTGDTLYNEQFF | TGTGCCAGCACCTCAACCGGGGACACCCTCTACAATGAGCAGTTCTTC
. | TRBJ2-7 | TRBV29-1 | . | CSVSLFYEQYF | TGCAGCGTTTCCCTCTTTTACGAGCAGTACTTC
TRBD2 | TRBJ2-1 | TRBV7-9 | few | CASSHSYALLAGGLNEQFF | TGTGCCAGCAGCCACTCATATGCCCTACTAGCGGGAGGATTGAATGAGCAGTTCTTC
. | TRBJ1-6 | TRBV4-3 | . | CASSQESWGRSPLHF | TGCGCCAGCAGCCAAGAAAGTTGGGGGAGATCACCCCTCCACTTT
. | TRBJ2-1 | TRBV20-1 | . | CSASIANEQFF | TGCAGTGCTAGCATCGCGAATGAGCAGTTCTTC
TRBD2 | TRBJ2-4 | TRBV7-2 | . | CASSWTSGRQYF | TGTGCCAGCAGCTGGACTAGCGGCAGGCAGTACTTC
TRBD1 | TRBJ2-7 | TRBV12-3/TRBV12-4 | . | CASTPGDRGNEQYF | TGTGCCAGCACCCCAGGCGACAGGGGAAACGAGCAGTACTTC
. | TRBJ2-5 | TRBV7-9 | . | CASSKTHTRETQYF | TGTGCCAGCAGCAAGACTCATACGAGGGAGACCCAGTACTTC
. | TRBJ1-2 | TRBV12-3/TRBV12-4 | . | CASSLAKGSNYGYTF | TGTGCCAGCAGTTTAGCTAAGGGGAGTAACTATGGCTACACCTTC
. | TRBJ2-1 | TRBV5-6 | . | CASSSPPGPQHNEQFF | TGTGCCAGCAGCTCACCACCGGGACCCCAGCACAATGAGCAGTTCTTC
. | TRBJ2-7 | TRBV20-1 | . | CSAPGAYSYEQYF | TGCAGTGCTCCCGGGGCCTACTCCTACGAGCAGTACTTC